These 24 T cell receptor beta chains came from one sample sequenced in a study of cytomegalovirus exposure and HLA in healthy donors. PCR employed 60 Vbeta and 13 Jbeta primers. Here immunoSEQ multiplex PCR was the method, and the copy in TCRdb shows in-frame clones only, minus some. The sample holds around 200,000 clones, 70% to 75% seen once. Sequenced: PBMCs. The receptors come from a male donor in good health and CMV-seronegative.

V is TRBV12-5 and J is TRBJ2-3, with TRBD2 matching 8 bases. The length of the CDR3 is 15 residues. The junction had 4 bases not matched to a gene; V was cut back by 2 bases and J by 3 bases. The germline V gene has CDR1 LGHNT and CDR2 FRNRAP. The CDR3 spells CASGLSQRETDTQYF. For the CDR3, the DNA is TGTGCTAGTGGTTTGTCCCAGCGGGAGACAGATACGCAGTATTTT.

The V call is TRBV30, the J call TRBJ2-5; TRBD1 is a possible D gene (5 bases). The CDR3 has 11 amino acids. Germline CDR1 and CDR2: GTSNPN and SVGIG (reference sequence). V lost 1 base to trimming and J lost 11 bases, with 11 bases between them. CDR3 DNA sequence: TGTGCCTGGAGTGAAACAGGTGGTCAGTACTTC. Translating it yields CAWSETGGQYF.

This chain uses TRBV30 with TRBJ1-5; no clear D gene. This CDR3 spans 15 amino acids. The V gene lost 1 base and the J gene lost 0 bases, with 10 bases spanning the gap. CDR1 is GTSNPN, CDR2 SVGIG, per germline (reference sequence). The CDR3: CAWSGTIYSNQPQHF. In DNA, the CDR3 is TGTGCCTGGAGTGGAACGATCTATAGCAATCAGCCCCAGCATTTT.

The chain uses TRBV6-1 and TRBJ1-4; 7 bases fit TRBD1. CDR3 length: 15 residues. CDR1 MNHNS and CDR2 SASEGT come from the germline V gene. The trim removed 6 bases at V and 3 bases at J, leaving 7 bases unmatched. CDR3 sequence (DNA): TGTGCCAGCAGGGGCTGGGGGACAGCTAATGAAAAACTGTTTTTT. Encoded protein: CASRGWGTANEKLFF.

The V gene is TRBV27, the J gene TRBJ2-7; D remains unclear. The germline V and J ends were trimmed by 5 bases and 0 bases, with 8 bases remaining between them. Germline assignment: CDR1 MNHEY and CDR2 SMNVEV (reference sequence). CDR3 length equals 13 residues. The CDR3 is CASSLFLSYEQYF. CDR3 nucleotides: TGTGCCAGCAGTCTTTTCCTCTCCTACGAGCAGTACTTC.

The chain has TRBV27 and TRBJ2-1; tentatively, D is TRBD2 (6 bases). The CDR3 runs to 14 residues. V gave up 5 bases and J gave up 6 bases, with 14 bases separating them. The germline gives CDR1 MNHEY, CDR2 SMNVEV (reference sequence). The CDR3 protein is CASSPVGEANEQFF. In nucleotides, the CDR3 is TGTGCCAGCAGTCCAGTAGGGGAGGCCAATGAGCAGTTCTTC.

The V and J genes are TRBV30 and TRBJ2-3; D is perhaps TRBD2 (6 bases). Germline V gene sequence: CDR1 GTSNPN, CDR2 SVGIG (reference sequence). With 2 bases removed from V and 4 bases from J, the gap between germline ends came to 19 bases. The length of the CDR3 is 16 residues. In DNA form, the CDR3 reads TGTGCCTGGAGTCCCCCGGGACTTGCGATTCCAGATACGCAGTATTTT. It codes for CAWSPPGLAIPDTQYF.

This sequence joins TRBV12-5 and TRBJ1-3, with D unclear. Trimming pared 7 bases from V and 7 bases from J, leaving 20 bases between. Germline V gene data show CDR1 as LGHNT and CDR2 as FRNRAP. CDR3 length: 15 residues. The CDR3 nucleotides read TGTGCTAGTGCCCTGACATCCACCCTCCGGAACACCATATATTTT. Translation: CASALTSTLRNTIYF.

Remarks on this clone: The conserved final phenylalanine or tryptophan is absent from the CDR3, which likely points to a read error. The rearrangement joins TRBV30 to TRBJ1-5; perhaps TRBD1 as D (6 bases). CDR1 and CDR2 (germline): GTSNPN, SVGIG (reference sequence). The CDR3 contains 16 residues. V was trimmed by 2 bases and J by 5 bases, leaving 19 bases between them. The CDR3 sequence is CAWSLRGGSMYQPQHS. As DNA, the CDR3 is TGTGCCTGGAGTTTGAGAGGGGGAAGCATGTATCAGCCCCAGCATTCT.

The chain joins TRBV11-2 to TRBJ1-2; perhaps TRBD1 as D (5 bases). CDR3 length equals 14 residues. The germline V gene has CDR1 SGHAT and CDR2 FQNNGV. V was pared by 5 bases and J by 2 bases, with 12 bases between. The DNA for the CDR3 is TGTGCCAGCAGCGAAAAGACAGTGAACTATGGCTACACCTTC. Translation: CASSEKTVNYGYTF.

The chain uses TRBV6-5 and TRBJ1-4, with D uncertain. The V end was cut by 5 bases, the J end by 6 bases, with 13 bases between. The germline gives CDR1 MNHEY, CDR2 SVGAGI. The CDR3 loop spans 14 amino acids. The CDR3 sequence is CASSRGGPDEKLFF. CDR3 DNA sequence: TGTGCCAGCAGTAGAGGAGGTCCGGATGAAAAACTGTTTTTT.

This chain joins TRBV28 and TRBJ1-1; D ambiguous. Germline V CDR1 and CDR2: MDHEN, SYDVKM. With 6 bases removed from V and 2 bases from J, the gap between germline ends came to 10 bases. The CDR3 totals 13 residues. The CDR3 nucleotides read TGTGCCAGCAGGCTGGCGGGAAACACTGAAGCTTTCTTT. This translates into CASRLAGNTEAFF. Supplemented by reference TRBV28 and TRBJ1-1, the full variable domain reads DVKVTQSSRYLVKRTGEKVFLECVQDMDHENMFWYRQDPGLGLRLIYFSYDVKMKEKGDIPEGYSVSREKKERFSLILESASTNQTSMYLCASRLAGNTEAFFGQGTRLTVV.

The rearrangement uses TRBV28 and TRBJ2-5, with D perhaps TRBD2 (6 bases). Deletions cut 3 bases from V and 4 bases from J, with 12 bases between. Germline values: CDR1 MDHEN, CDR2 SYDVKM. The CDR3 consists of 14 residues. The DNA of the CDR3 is TGTGCCAGCAGTTTCCCGACGGAGGGAGAGACCCAGTACTTC. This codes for CASSFPTEGETQYF.

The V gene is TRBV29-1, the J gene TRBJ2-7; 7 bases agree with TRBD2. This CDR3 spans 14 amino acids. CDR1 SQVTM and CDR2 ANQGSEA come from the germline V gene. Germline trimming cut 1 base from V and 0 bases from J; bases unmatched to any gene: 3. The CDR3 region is CSVEATSDSYEQYF. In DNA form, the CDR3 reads TGCAGCGTTGAAGCTACTAGCGACTCCTACGAGCAGTACTTC.

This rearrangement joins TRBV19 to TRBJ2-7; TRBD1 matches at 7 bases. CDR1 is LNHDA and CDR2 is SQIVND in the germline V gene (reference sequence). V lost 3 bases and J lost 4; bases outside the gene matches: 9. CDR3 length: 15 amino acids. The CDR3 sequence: CASSITGQLGYEQYF. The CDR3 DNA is TGTGCCAGTAGTATTACGGGACAGCTAGGTTACGAGCAGTACTTC.

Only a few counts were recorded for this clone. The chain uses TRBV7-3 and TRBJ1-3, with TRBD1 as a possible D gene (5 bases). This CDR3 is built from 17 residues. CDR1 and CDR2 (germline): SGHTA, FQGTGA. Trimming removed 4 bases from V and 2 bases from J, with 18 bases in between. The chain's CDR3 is CASSSTPQGIAGNTIYF. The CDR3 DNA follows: TGTGCCAGCAGCTCCACCCCCCAGGGAATAGCTGGAAACACCATATATTTT.

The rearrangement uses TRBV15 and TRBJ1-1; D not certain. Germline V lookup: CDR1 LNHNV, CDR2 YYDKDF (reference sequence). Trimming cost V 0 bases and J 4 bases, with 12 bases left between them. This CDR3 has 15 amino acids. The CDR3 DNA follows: TGTGCCACCAGCAGAGAGACGGCAGGTCGCACTGAAGCTTTCTTT. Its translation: CATSRETAGRTEAFF.

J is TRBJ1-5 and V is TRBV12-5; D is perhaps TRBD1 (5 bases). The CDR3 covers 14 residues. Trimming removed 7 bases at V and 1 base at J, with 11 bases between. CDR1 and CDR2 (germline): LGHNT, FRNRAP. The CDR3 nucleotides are TGTGCTAGTGCCCTGGGGGGAAGCAATCAGCCCCAGCATTTT. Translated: CASALGGSNQPQHF.

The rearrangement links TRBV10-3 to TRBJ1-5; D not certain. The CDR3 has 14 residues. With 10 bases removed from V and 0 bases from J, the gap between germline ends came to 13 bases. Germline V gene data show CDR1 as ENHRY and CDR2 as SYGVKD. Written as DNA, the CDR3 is TGTGCCACGCAGGAAACCTATAGCAATCAGCCCCAGCATTTT. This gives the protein CATQETYSNQPQHF.

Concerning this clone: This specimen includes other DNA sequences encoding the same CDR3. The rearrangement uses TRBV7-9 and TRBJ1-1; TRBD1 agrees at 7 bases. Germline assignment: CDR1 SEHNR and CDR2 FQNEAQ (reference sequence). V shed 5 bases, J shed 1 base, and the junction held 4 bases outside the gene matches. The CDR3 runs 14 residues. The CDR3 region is CASSVQGRNTEAFF. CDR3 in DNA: TGTGCCAGCAGCGTACAGGGGAGGAACACTGAAGCTTTCTTT.

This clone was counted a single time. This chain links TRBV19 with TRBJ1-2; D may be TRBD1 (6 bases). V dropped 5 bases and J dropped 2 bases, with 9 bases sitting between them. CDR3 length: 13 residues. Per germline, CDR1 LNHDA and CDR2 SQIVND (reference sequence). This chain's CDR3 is CASSLQGNYGYTF. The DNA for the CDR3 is TGTGCCAGTAGTTTGCAGGGGAACTATGGCTACACCTTC.

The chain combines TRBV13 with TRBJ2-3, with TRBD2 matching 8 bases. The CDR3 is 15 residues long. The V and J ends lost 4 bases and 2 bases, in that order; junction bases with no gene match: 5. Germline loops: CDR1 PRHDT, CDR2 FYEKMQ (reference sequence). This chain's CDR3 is CASSSRGGPTDTQYF. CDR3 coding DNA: TGTGCCAGCAGCTCCCGGGGGGGACCCACAGATACGCAGTATTTT.

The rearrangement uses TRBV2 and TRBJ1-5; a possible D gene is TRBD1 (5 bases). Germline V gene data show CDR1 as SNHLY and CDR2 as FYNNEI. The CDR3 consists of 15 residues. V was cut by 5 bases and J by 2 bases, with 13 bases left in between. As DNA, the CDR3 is TGTGCCAGCAGTTCTGTGCTAGGGGGCAATCAGCCCCAGCATTTT. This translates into CASSSVLGGNQPQHF.

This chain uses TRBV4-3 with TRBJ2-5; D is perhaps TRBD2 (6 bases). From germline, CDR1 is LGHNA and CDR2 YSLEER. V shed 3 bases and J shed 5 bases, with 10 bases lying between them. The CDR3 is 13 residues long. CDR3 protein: CASSQVRGETQYF. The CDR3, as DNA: TGCGCCAGCAGCCAGGTCCGGGGGGAGACCCAGTACTTC.